This T cell receptor (beta chain) emerged from a study of T cell responses to AZD1222 COVID-19 vaccine (dated by TCRdb to 2020 to 2023). About the full investigation: TCR sequencing was performed for about 250 trial participants, of whom about 200 were given two doses of AZD1222 and approximately 26 were given two doses of MenACWY control vaccine. Trial participants were enrolled by age into 18-55, 56-69 and 70-plus year subgroups, with around 140, 26 and 57 TCR-sequenced participants respectively.

The CDR3 regions of human TCRbeta chains were analyzed by immunosequencing. The authors processed their data as follows. TCRs in the repertoires were matched against a reference library of SARS-CoV-2-specific TCRs that had been generated with the MIRA antigen-specificity platform. Breadth was defined as the fraction of unique TCRs that were SARS-CoV-2-associated, and depth was defined as the fraction of total T cells that were SARS-CoV-2-associated. Using the MIRA data, each spike-specific TCR was assigned both to the spike region to which the TCR was reactive and to a CD4 or CD8 class. Log10-transformed breadth and depth values were compared by one-way ANOVA with Sidak's multiple comparisons tests. Entries here come from immuneACCESS through TCRdb and include only in-frame sequences with V and J called. Some clones fail to appear in such tables; in the studies checked, an unresolved V gene covers under half of the shortfall, and the cause of the remainder is unknown. From that table come the V and J calls and clone size; the DNA was used to work out D and trimming. The table for this sample lists around 120,000 clones; about 88% of them were counted only once. Of the sample, around 20% falls within the top ten clones.

Points the paper makes about the study in general: After two AZD1222 doses, spike-specific TCR breadth and depth were significantly higher than at day 0 and than in MenACWY recipients. Participants were mostly white British, with more females than males. The authors suggested clonal diversity may have been underestimated. No day 14 peak-response samples were available, so repertoires were characterized only after the peak T cell response. The whole spike protein was spanned by vaccine-associated CD4 TCRs, and dominant responses were seen in regions 160-218 and 743-854. Epitopes outside the regions mutated in the B.1.351 and B.1.1.7 variants were reportedly recognized by nearly half of the unique spike-specific TCRs. In the small 56-69-year group, the increase in depth fell short of significance, most likely because of low power. Conclusions about previously exposed vaccinees were limited because only 6 or 7 AZD1222 recipients were SARS-CoV-2 seropositive at baseline.

At the junction V is shortened by 0 bases and J by 1 base, with 14 bases in between. Spanning cysteine to phenylalanine, the CDR3 consists of 17 amino acids. Of the read, only the CDR3 DNA is kept; its 51 bases are in frame from base 1. The germline V gene yields KGHDR for CDR1 and SFDVKD for CDR2. The count of this clone is one. No cognate antigen has been identified for it. No base qualities exist here, and no much larger clone lies one base off it. Reading the label with the study, this specimen's time point is: baseline before first vaccination. Read against the paper, the sample's treatment or condition label means: meningococcal conjugate vaccine given as trial control. Vaccinee samples came from UK trials COV001 and COV002, including a single-blind randomized controlled phase 2/3 trial of AZD1222 (ChAdOx1 nCoV-19) in healthy adults. For TCRbeta chain sequencing, PBMC samples from trial participants were taken at day 0 and at day 28 after the second dose.

This specimen consisted of peripheral blood, obtained on day 0 of MenACWY control vaccination. The rearrangement combines TRBV24-1 with TRBJ1-2; no D segment can be confidently identified. The receptor's source is an adult in good health. The DNA is as follows: TGTGCCACCAGTGATTTGCGAGCGCGGAGGGTTAACTATGGCTACACCTTC. This sequence encodes CATSDLRARRVNYGYTF.